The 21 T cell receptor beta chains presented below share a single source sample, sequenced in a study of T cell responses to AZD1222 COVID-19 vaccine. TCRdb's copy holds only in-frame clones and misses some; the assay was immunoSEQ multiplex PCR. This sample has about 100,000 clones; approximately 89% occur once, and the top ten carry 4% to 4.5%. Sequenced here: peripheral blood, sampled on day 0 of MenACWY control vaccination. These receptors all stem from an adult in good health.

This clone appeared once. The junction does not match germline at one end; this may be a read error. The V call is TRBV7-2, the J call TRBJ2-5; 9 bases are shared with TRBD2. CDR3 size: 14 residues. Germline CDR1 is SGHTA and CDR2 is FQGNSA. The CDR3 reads CASSLAGHQETQYF. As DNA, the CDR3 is TGTGCCAGCAGCCTAGCGGGACACCAAGAGACCCAGTACTTC.

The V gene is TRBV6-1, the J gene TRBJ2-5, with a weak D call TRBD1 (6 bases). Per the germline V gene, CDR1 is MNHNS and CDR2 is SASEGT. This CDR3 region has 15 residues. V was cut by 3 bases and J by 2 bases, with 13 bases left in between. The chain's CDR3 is CASSDPHRAQETQYF. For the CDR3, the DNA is TGTGCCAGCAGTGACCCTCACAGGGCTCAAGAGACCCAGTACTTC.

In nucleotides, the CDR3 is TGTGCCAGTCAGAAAGGGGGATTGAACACCGGGGAGCTGTTTTTT. It yields the protein CASQKGGLNTGELFF. This chain uses TRBV5-4 with TRBJ2-2, with D possibly matching TRBD1 (6 bases). The germline gives CDR1 SGHNT, CDR2 YYREEE (reference sequence). V was trimmed by 8 bases and J by 1 base, leaving 15 bases between them. CDR3 length: 15 amino acids.

In DNA, the CDR3 is TGCGCCAGCAGCCGAGTAGGGCAGCTTAATGAAAAACTGTTTTTT. Protein product: CASSRVGQLNEKLFF. The genes are TRBV5-1 and TRBJ1-4; no firm D call. The germline V and J ends were trimmed by 4 bases and 4 bases, with 14 bases remaining between them. The CDR3 totals 15 residues. CDR1 and CDR2 (germline): SGHRS, YFSETQ.

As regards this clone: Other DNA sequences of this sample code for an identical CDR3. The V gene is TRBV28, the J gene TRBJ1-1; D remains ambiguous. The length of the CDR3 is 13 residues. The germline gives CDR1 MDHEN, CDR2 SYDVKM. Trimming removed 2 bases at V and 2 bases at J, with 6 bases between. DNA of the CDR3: TGTGCCAGCAGTTTAGGCCGAAACACTGAAGCTTTCTTT. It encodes CASSLGRNTEAFF.

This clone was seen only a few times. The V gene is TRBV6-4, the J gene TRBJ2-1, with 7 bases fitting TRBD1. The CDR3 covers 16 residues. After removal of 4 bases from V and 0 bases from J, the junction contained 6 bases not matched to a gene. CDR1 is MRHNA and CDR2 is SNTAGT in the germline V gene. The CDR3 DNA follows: TGTGCCAGCAGTGTTCTTGACAGGGCCTCCTACAATGAGCAGTTCTTC. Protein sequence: CASSVLDRASYNEQFF.

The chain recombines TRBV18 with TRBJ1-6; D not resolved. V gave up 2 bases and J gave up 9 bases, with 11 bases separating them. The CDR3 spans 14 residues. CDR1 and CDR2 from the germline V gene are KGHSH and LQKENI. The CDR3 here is CASSPVRGGSPLHF. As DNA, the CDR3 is TGTGCCAGCTCACCAGTCCGGGGAGGTTCACCCCTCCACTTT.

The CDR3 protein is CASSRQGREEKLFF. The DNA for the CDR3 is TGTGCCAGCAGCCGACAGGGTCGGGAGGAAAAACTGTTTTTT. The chain recombines TRBV5-4 with TRBJ1-4; 7 bases are a match to TRBD1. Per the germline V gene, CDR1 is SGHNT and CDR2 is YYREEE (reference sequence). V shed 4 bases and J 8 bases; nucleotides not matched to a gene: 8. The CDR3 extends over 14 amino acids.

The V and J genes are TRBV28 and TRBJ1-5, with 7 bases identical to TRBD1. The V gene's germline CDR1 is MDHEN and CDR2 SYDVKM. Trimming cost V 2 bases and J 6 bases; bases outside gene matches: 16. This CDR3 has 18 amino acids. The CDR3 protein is CASSLGAAPGGRGQPQHF. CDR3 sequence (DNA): TGTGCCAGCAGTTTAGGGGCGGCCCCAGGGGGACGGGGTCAGCCCCAGCATTTT.

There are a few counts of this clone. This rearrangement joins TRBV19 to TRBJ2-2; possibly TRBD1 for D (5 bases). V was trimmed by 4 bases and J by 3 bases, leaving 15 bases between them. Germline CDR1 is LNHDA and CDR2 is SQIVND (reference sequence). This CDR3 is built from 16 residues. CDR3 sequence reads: CASSNNQGLHTGELFF. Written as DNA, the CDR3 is TGTGCCAGTAGTAATAACCAGGGTTTGCACACCGGGGAGCTGTTTTTT.

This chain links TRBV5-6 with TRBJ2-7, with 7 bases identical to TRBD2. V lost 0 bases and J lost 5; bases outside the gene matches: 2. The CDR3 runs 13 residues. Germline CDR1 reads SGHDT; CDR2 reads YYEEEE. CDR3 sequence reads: CASSLGGGHEQYF. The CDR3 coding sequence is TGTGCCAGCAGCTTGGGCGGGGGACACGAGCAGTACTTC.

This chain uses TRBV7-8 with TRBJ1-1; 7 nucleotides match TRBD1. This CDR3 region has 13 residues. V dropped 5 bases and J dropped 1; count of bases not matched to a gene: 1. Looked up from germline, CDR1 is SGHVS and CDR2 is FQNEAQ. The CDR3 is CASSRTGNTEAFF. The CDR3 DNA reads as TGTGCCAGCAGCCGGACAGGGAACACTGAAGCTTTCTTT.

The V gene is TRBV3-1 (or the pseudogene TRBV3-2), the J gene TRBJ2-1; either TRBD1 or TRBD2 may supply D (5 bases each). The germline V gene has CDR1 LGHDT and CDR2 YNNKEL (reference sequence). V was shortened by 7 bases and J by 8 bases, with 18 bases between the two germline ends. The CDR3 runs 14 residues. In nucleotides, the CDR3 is TGTGCCAGCACGTCGGGACGGGGTAACGATGAGCAGTTCTTC. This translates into CASTSGRGNDEQFF.

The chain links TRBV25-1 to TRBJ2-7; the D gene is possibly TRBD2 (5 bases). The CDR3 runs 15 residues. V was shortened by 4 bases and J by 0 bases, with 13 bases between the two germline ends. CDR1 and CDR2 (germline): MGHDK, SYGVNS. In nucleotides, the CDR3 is TGTGCCAGCAGTGGGTCGGTCGGGGTCTCCTACGAGCAGTACTTC. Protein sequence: CASSGSVGVSYEQYF.

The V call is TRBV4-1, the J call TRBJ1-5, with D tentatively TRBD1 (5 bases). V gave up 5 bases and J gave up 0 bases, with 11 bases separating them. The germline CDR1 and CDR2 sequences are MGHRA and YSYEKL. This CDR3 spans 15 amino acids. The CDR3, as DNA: TGCGCCAGCAGCAGGGGACTCCTTAGCAATCAGCCCCAGCATTTT. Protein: CASSRGLLSNQPQHF.

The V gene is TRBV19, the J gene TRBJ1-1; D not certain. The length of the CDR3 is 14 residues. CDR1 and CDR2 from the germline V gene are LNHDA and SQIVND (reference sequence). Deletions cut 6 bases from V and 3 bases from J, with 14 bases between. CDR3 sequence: CASSVGRPDTEAFF. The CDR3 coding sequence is TGTGCCAGTAGCGTGGGCAGGCCGGACACTGAAGCTTTCTTT.

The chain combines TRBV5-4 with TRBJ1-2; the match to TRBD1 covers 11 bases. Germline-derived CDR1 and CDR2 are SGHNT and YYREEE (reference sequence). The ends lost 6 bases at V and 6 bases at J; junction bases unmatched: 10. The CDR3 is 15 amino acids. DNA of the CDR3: TGTGCCAGCACCGTGGACAGGGGGCTCTATGATGGCTACACCTTC. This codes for CASTVDRGLYDGYTF.

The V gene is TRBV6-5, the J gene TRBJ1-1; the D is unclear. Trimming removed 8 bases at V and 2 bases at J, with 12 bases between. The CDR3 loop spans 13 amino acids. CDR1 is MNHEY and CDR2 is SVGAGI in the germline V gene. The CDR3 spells CASALHSNTEAFF. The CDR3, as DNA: TGTGCCAGCGCCCTACACAGCAACACTGAAGCTTTCTTT.

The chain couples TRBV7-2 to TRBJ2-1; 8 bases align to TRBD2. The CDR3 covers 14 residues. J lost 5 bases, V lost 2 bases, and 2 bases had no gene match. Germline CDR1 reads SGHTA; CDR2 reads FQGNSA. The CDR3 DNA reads TGTGCCAGCAGCTTACTAGCGGGCGACAATGAGCAGTTCTTC. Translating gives CASSLLAGDNEQFF.

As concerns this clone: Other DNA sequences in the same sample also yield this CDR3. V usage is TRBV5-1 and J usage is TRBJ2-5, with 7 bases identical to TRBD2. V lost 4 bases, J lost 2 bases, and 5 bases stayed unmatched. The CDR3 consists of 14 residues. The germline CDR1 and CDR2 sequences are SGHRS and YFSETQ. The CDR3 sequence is CASSPGEGQETQYF. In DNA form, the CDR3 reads TGCGCCAGCAGCCCTGGGGAGGGACAAGAGACCCAGTACTTC.

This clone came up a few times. CDR3 nucleotide sequence: TGTGCCAGCAGCGCCAGGGTGGGTGGAAACACCATATATTTT. Encoded protein: CASSARVGGNTIYF. The chain recombines TRBV9 with TRBJ1-3, with D perhaps matching TRBD1 (5 bases). Trimming removed 3 bases at V and 3 bases at J, with 10 bases between. The CDR3 extends over 14 amino acids. Germline V gives CDR1 SGDLS, CDR2 YYNGEE.